This is a list of T cell receptor beta chains from one sample in a study of blood T cell repertoires in COVID-19. Libraries were prepared by immunoSEQ multiplex PCR; TCRdb keeps only in-frame clonotypes and omits some of them. The table has 200,000 to 250,000 clones, roughly 89% seen once. The source material was PBMCs or T cells enriched from blood (not recorded which). The receptors here all came from a woman in her thirties or forties who had recovered from COVID-19. CDR3s include the opening cysteine and the closing phenylalanine or tryptophan. Fields, in order: D gene, clone size, J gene, V gene, CDR3 DNA, CDR3 protein. A D gene is named only where the DNA matches it firmly. A row's size may be missing; if present it is once, few, many or a size class.

d_gene: -
abundance: -
j_gene: TRBJ2-2
v_gene: TRBV19
CDR3nt: TGTGCCAGTAGTATAAGAGGTGCCGGGGAGCTGTTTTTT
CDR3aa: CASSIRGAGELFF

d_gene: TRBD2
abundance: -
j_gene: TRBJ2-1
v_gene: TRBV18
CDR3nt: TGTGCCAGCTCACCGGTGACTAGCGGACATAATTACTACAATGAGCAGTTCTTC
CDR3aa: CASSPVTSGHNYYNEQFF

d_gene: TRBD1
abundance: few
j_gene: TRBJ1-5
v_gene: TRBV2
CDR3nt: TGTGCCAGCACCCAGACCCCAGGGACAGGGGATCAGCCCCAGCATTTT
CDR3aa: CASTQTPGTGDQPQHF

d_gene: TRBD1
abundance: -
j_gene: TRBJ2-3
v_gene: TRBV19
CDR3nt: TGTGCCAGTAGTCTCACAGGGGGCACAGATACGCAGTATTTT
CDR3aa: CASSLTGGTDTQYF

d_gene: -
abundance: -
j_gene: TRBJ1-1
v_gene: TRBV28
CDR3nt: TGTGCCAGCAGTTTTTTTCCGCGGGTGAGTGACACTGAAGCTTTCTTT
CDR3aa: CASSFFPRVSDTEAFF

d_gene: TRBD2
abundance: -
j_gene: TRBJ2-1
v_gene: TRBV28
CDR3nt: TGTGCCAGCAGTTTGGGTGTAGTAGCGGGAGGTTACAATGAGCAGTTCTTC
CDR3aa: CASSLGVVAGGYNEQFF

d_gene: TRBD2
abundance: -
j_gene: TRBJ2-1
v_gene: TRBV2
CDR3nt: TGTGCCAGCAGTGGACTAGCGGGAGTCGCCCGCCCGTTCTTC
CDR3aa: CASSGLAGVARPFF

d_gene: -
abundance: once
j_gene: TRBJ1-5
v_gene: TRBV28
CDR3nt: TGTGCCAGCAGTTTATGGACACCGGGAGGGAGCAATCAGCCCCAGCATTTT
CDR3aa: CASSLWTPGGSNQPQHF

d_gene: TRBD2
abundance: -
j_gene: TRBJ2-3
v_gene: TRBV28
CDR3nt: TGTGCCAGCCGCCCCGGACTAGCCGGGTCAGATACGCAGTATTTT
CDR3aa: CASRPGLAGSDTQYF

d_gene: -
abundance: -
j_gene: TRBJ1-2
v_gene: TRBV7-9
CDR3nt: TGTGCCAGCAGGCAGGGGAACTATGGCTACACCTTC
CDR3aa: CASRQGNYGYTF

d_gene: TRBD1
abundance: -
j_gene: TRBJ2-5
v_gene: TRBV19
CDR3nt: TGTGCCAGTAGCTTGGGACAGGGGGAAGAGACCCAGTACTTC
CDR3aa: CASSLGQGEETQYF

d_gene: TRBD1
abundance: -
j_gene: TRBJ1-5
v_gene: TRBV5-8
CDR3nt: TGTGCCAGCAGCTATCCGACAGGGAACAATCAGCCCCAGCATTTT
CDR3aa: CASSYPTGNNQPQHF

d_gene: -
abundance: -
j_gene: TRBJ1-4
v_gene: TRBV28
CDR3nt: TGTGCCAGCAGTTTTCTGGGGGGTCCCACGGTTTTT
CDR3aa: CASSFLGGPTVF

d_gene: TRBD1
abundance: -
j_gene: TRBJ1-2
v_gene: TRBV29-1
CDR3nt: TGCAGCGTTGGCCTGGGGACAGCCGCCTTGGGGGGCTACACCTTC
CDR3aa: CSVGLGTAALGGYTF

d_gene: TRBD1
abundance: -
j_gene: TRBJ2-4
v_gene: TRBV5-5
CDR3nt: TGTGCCAGCAGCTTGGCGCCGGGACAGGGGGACTTC
CDR3aa: CASSLAPGQGDF

d_gene: -
abundance: -
j_gene: TRBJ1-2
v_gene: TRBV19
CDR3nt: TGTGCCAGTAGTAATCGACCGGAGACTTTCTATGGCTACACCTTC
CDR3aa: CASSNRPETFYGYTF

d_gene: -
abundance: -
j_gene: TRBJ1-3
v_gene: TRBV7-2
CDR3nt: TGTGCCAGCAGCTGGGACGGGGGGATTCGAAACACCATATATTTT
CDR3aa: CASSWDGGIRNTIYF

d_gene: -
abundance: -
j_gene: TRBJ1-3
v_gene: TRBV2
CDR3nt: TGTGCCAGCACTCTCTCCAGATCGGGAGATGGAAACACCATATATTTT
CDR3aa: CASTLSRSGDGNTIYF

d_gene: -
abundance: once
j_gene: TRBJ1-3
v_gene: TRBV12-3/TRBV12-4
CDR3nt: TGTGCCAGCAGGGGCCAGGGCGCAAACACCATATATTTT
CDR3aa: CASRGQGANTIYF

d_gene: TRBD1
abundance: -
j_gene: TRBJ1-1
v_gene: TRBV10-3
CDR3nt: TGTGCCATCGGGGGACAGATCAACACTGAAGCTTTCTTT
CDR3aa: CAIGGQINTEAFF

d_gene: TRBD1
abundance: -
j_gene: TRBJ2-7
v_gene: TRBV28
CDR3nt: TGTGCCAGCAACAAGGGGGCGGACGAGCAGTACTTC
CDR3aa: CASNKGADEQYF

d_gene: TRBD2
abundance: -
j_gene: TRBJ2-5
v_gene: TRBV5-1
CDR3nt: TGCGCCAGCAGCTTGCGGCGGGGGGGGGAGACCCAGTACTTC
CDR3aa: CASSLRRGGETQYF

d_gene: -
abundance: -
j_gene: TRBJ1-1
v_gene: TRBV14
CDR3nt: TGTGCCAGCAGCCAAGCCAGGAACGGTGAAGCTTTCTTT
CDR3aa: CASSQARNGEAFF

d_gene: -
abundance: -
j_gene: TRBJ1-4
v_gene: TRBV13
CDR3nt: TGTGCCAGCAGCTTAGGGCAGAGGGAAAAACTGTTTTTT
CDR3aa: CASSLGQREKLFF

d_gene: TRBD1
abundance: -
j_gene: TRBJ1-5
v_gene: TRBV7-2
CDR3nt: TGTGCCAGCAGCCATGGGACAGTCGGCAATCAGCCCCAGCATTTT
CDR3aa: CASSHGTVGNQPQHF

d_gene: -
abundance: -
j_gene: TRBJ2-7
v_gene: TRBV11-2
CDR3nt: TGTGCCAGCAGCTTATATGGCCCCTACGAGCAGTACTTC
CDR3aa: CASSLYGPYEQYF

d_gene: TRBD1
abundance: once
j_gene: TRBJ1-5
v_gene: TRBV30
CDR3nt: TGTGCCTGGAGCAAAGGGATTTACAGGGGCCGGGGTCAGCCCCAGCATTTT
CDR3aa: CAWSKGIYRGRGQPQHF

d_gene: -
abundance: -
j_gene: TRBJ2-5
v_gene: TRBV7-2
CDR3nt: TGTGCCAGCAGCGTACAGGGAGTTGGAGAGACCCAGTACTTC
CDR3aa: CASSVQGVGETQYF

d_gene: -
abundance: -
j_gene: TRBJ1-2
v_gene: TRBV6-9
CDR3nt: TGTGCCAGCCGGGAATTCTATGGCTACACCTTC
CDR3aa: CASREFYGYTF

d_gene: -
abundance: once
j_gene: TRBJ2-7
v_gene: TRBV19
CDR3nt: TGTGCCAGTAGTAGCCTCCCGGGACGGACTAACTCCTACGAGCAGTACTTC
CDR3aa: CASSSLPGRTNSYEQYF

d_gene: TRBD1
abundance: once
j_gene: TRBJ2-3
v_gene: TRBV6-5
CDR3nt: TGTGCCAGCAGTCGTGGACAGGGGGCAGATACGCAGTATTTT
CDR3aa: CASSRGQGADTQYF

d_gene: -
abundance: -
j_gene: TRBJ1-5
v_gene: TRBV9
CDR3nt: TGTGCCAGCAGCAAAGGACAGTTTGATCAGCCCCAGCATTTT
CDR3aa: CASSKGQFDQPQHF

d_gene: -
abundance: -
j_gene: TRBJ1-6
v_gene: TRBV7-9
CDR3nt: TGTGCCAGCAGCCCGGGAGAATATAATTCACCCCTCCACTTT
CDR3aa: CASSPGEYNSPLHF

d_gene: -
abundance: -
j_gene: TRBJ2-3
v_gene: TRBV15
CDR3nt: TGTGCCACCAGCAGAGATCTGGGCAGGACAGATACGCAGTATTTT
CDR3aa: CATSRDLGRTDTQYF

d_gene: -
abundance: -
j_gene: TRBJ1-4
v_gene: TRBV6-5
CDR3nt: TGTGCCAGCATGCCCTCGAAGGGGATACAAAAACTGTTTTTT
CDR3aa: CASMPSKGIQKLFF

d_gene: -
abundance: -
j_gene: TRBJ1-5
v_gene: TRBV9
CDR3nt: TGTGCCAGCAACTCCGGACAGTTTTGTCAGCCCCAGCATTTT
CDR3aa: CASNSGQFCQPQHF

d_gene: TRBD1
abundance: -
j_gene: TRBJ1-2
v_gene: TRBV11-3
CDR3nt: TGTGCCAGCAGCTTCGTGACAGGGGCGGGCTACACCTTC
CDR3aa: CASSFVTGAGYTF

d_gene: TRBD1
abundance: -
j_gene: TRBJ2-3
v_gene: TRBV24-1
CDR3nt: TGTGCCACCAGTGACAACCGGGACAGGGACTCAGATACGCAGTATTTT
CDR3aa: CATSDNRDRDSDTQYF

d_gene: TRBD1
abundance: once
j_gene: TRBJ1-5
v_gene: TRBV2
CDR3nt: TGTGCCAGCAGTGCCGACAGGGGATCCAATCAGCCCCAGCATTTT
CDR3aa: CASSADRGSNQPQHF

d_gene: -
abundance: once
j_gene: TRBJ1-4
v_gene: TRBV5-1
CDR3nt: TGCGCCAGCAGCTTCGCCGGTGGAACTAATGAAAAACTGTTTTTT
CDR3aa: CASSFAGGTNEKLFF

d_gene: -
abundance: once
j_gene: TRBJ1-1
v_gene: TRBV27
CDR3nt: TGTGACCCCCGGGGCACTGAAGCTTTCTTT
CDR3aa: CDPRGTEAFF

d_gene: TRBD1
abundance: -
j_gene: TRBJ2-7
v_gene: TRBV28
CDR3nt: TGTGCCAGCAGTTTCCTCCTGGGACAGGTTAACTCCTACGAGCAGTACTTC
CDR3aa: CASSFLLGQVNSYEQYF

d_gene: -
abundance: -
j_gene: TRBJ2-6
v_gene: TRBV29-1
CDR3nt: TGCAGCGTTGTGATCCCCCTGGACAGCTCTGGGGCCAACGTCCTGACTTTC
CDR3aa: CSVVIPLDSSGANVLTF

d_gene: -
abundance: -
j_gene: TRBJ1-5
v_gene: TRBV2
CDR3nt: TGTGCCAGCAGTGTCACAGGAAATCAGCCCCAGCATTTT
CDR3aa: CASSVTGNQPQHF

d_gene: -
abundance: -
j_gene: TRBJ1-2
v_gene: TRBV7-2
CDR3nt: TGTGCCAGCAGCTTTTCCAGGGTGGGAGGCTACACCTTC
CDR3aa: CASSFSRVGGYTF

d_gene: -
abundance: few
j_gene: TRBJ2-3
v_gene: TRBV7-2
CDR3nt: TGTGCCAGCAGCTTAAGGGCAGGGGACACAGATACGCAGTATTTT
CDR3aa: CASSLRAGDTDTQYF

d_gene: TRBD1
abundance: -
j_gene: TRBJ1-2
v_gene: TRBV5-6
CDR3nt: TGTGCCAGCAGCGACCAAATGGGGACAGCTAACTATGGCTACACCTTC
CDR3aa: CASSDQMGTANYGYTF